Following are 15 T cell receptor beta chains from one sample sequenced in a study of blood T cell repertoires in COVID-19. Produced via immunoSEQ multiplex PCR; TCRdb's table is partial and in-frame only. The sample includes just under 250,000 clones, 86% of them seen just once. Source material: peripheral blood. All receptors derive from a woman under 40 who had recovered from COVID-19.

This chain connects TRBV21-1 to TRBJ2-1; TRBD1 reflects the table's D call only, with no check against the DNA. TRBV21-1 is termed a pseudogene. This CDR3 spans 19 amino acids. The CDR3 nucleotides read TGTGCCAGCAGCAAGGATACGCTTACCGGGACAGGGGATGGCAATGAGCAGTTCTTC. Residues: CASSKDTLTGTGDGNEQFF.

The chain uses TRBV7-3 and TRBJ1-3; D is uncertain. CDR1 and CDR2 (germline): SGHTA, FQGTGA. V was shortened by 5 bases and J by 4 bases, with 9 bases between the two germline ends. CDR3 length: 13 amino acids. DNA of the CDR3: TGTGCCAGCAGCCAGAACCCCGGAAACACCATATATTTT. It yields the protein CASSQNPGNTIYF. Looking up the rest from reference TRBV7-3 and TRBJ1-3 gives the full variable domain: GAGVSQTPSNKVTEKGKYVELRCDPISGHTALYWYRQSLGQGPEFLIYFQGTGAADDSGLPNDRFFAVRPEGSVSTLKIQRTERGDSAVYLCASSQNPGNTIYFGEGSWLTVV.

The rearrangement links TRBV19 to TRBJ1-1; perhaps TRBD1 as D (5 bases). V gave up 8 bases and J gave up 3 bases, with 13 bases separating them. The CDR3 is 13 residues long. Germline lookup yields CDR1 LNHDA and CDR2 SQIVND (reference sequence). DNA of the CDR3: TGTGCCAGTGGACCGGGGGGAGACACTGAAGCTTTCTTT. Protein sequence: CASGPGGDTEAFF.

The rearrangement joins TRBV6-4 to TRBJ1-2; 8 positions match TRBD1. The CDR3 runs to 15 residues. Germline assignment: CDR1 MRHNA and CDR2 SNTAGT. Unmatched junction bases numbered 8, after V lost 6 bases and J lost 2 bases. The CDR3 spells CASRPGTGINYGYTF. CDR3 DNA sequence: TGTGCCAGCAGACCCGGGACAGGAATAAACTATGGCTACACCTTC.

The chain couples TRBV4-2 to TRBJ1-2; 7 bases are shared with TRBD1. Germline V lookup: CDR1 LGHNA, CDR2 YNFKEQ. J was trimmed by 4 bases and V by 1 base; bases with no gene match: 6. The CDR3 consists of 15 residues. The CDR3 here is CASSQGDRAPYGYTF. The DNA of the CDR3 is TGTGCCAGCAGCCAAGGAGACAGGGCCCCCTATGGCTACACCTTC.

The V call is TRBV11-3, the J call TRBJ2-1, with 8 bases fitting TRBD2. V gave up 2 bases and J gave up 4 bases; unmatched junction bases: 4. Germline CDR1 reads SGHNT; CDR2 reads YENEEA. CDR3 size: 15 residues. The CDR3 region is CASSLSAGGYNEQFF. In nucleotides, the CDR3 is TGTGCCAGCAGCTTATCGGCGGGGGGTTACAATGAGCAGTTCTTC.

The gene calls are TRBV5-1 and TRBJ2-5; 9 nucleotides line up with TRBD2. Germline loops: CDR1 SGHRS, CDR2 YFSETQ. CDR3 size: 14 residues. V shed 5 bases and J 1 base; nucleotides not matched to a gene: 3. The chain's CDR3 is CASRRGGSQETQYF. The CDR3 nucleotides are TGCGCCAGCAGGCGGGGGGGTTCCCAAGAGACCCAGTACTTC.

The rearrangement joins TRBV20-1 to TRBJ1-2; 10 nucleotides line up with TRBD1. The CDR3 is 14 amino acids. V was pared by 3 bases and J by 7 bases, with 8 bases of the junction left unmatched. The germline gives CDR1 DFQATT, CDR2 SNEGSKA (reference sequence). The CDR3 DNA follows: TGCAGTGCTAGTATGGGACAGGGGATGAGTGGCTACACCTTC. This codes for CSASMGQGMSGYTF.

This chain joins TRBV6-5 and TRBJ2-3; D is uncertain. Germline-derived CDR1 and CDR2 are MNHEY and SVGAGI. V was cut by 6 bases and J by 0 bases, with 10 bases left in between. The CDR3 is 14 residues long. The CDR3 here is CASRITPSTDTQYF. Here the CDR3 DNA reads TGTGCCAGCAGGATTACTCCTAGCACAGATACGCAGTATTTT.

This rearrangement joins TRBV7-2 to TRBJ2-5; 9 bases map to TRBD1. This CDR3 comprises 14 residues. The V and J ends lost 2 bases and 5 bases, in that order; junction bases with no gene match: 3. Germline CDR1 is SGHTA and CDR2 is FQGNSA. CDR3 bases: TGTGCCAGCAGCTTAACAGGGGGCCGGGAGACCCAGTACTTC. Translating it yields CASSLTGGRETQYF.

The chain recombines TRBV12-5 with TRBJ1-5; D perhaps matches TRBD1 (6 bases). The CDR3 loop spans 15 amino acids. Deletions cut 6 bases from V and 6 bases from J, with 18 bases between. Germline V lookup: CDR1 LGHNT, CDR2 FRNRAP. This CDR3 is CASGPDTGNAQPQHF. The CDR3, as DNA: TGTGCTAGTGGACCGGATACAGGGAATGCTCAGCCCCAGCATTTT. The complete variable domain, with remaining parts taken from reference TRBV12-5 and TRBJ1-5, reads DARVTQTPRHKVTEMGQEVTMRCQPILGHNTVFWYRQTMMQGLELLAYFRNRAPLDDSGMPKDRFSAEMPDATLATLKIQPSEPRDSAVYFCASGPDTGNAQPQHFGDGTRLSIL.

This clone was counted once. The chain carries TRBV5-4 and TRBJ1-1; D is unclear. Trimming took off 0 bases at V and 4 bases at J, with 10 bases between the two ends. CDR3 size: 14 residues. Per germline, CDR1 SGHNT and CDR2 YYREEE (reference sequence). CDR3 protein: CASSLELVGTEAFF. CDR3 DNA sequence: TGTGCCAGCAGCTTGGAGCTGGTCGGCACTGAAGCTTTCTTT. The complete variable domain, with remaining parts taken from reference TRBV5-4 and TRBJ1-1, reads ETGVTQSPTHLIKTRGQQVTLRCSSQSGHNTVSWYQQALGQGPQFIFQYYREEENGRGNFPPRFSGLQFPNYSSELNVNALELDDSALYLCASSLELVGTEAFFGQGTRLTVV.

The chain employs TRBV4-1 and TRBJ1-1; tentatively, D is TRBD1 (5 bases). The V end lost 0 bases, the J end lost 2 bases, and 19 bases lay between the germline ends. The CDR3 length is 18 residues. Germline CDR1 MGHRA, CDR2 YSYEKL. The DNA of the CDR3 is TGCGCCAGCAGCCAAGATCCCCTTACAGGAAGGGGCAACACTGAAGCTTTCTTT. Translated, it gives CASSQDPLTGRGNTEAFF.

Only a few counts were recorded for this clone. The V and J genes are TRBV4-3 and TRBJ2-7; 12 bases are shared with TRBD2. Germline assignment: CDR1 LGHNA and CDR2 YSLEER. The trim removed 1 base at V and 6 bases at J, leaving 10 bases unmatched. The length of the CDR3 is 17 residues. The CDR3 region has the DNA TGCGCCAGCAGCCAAGTCCCTAGCGGGGGGGCTCCCCGCGAGCAGTACTTC. Translation gives CASSQVPSGGAPREQYF.

J is TRBJ1-1 and V is TRBV4-2; D possibly corresponds to TRBD1 (6 bases). The V gene lost 1 base and the J gene lost 1 base, with 13 bases spanning the gap. The CDR3 has 16 residues. CDR1 and CDR2 (germline): LGHNA, YNFKEQ. The CDR3 coding sequence is TGTGCCAGCAGCCAAGTTCGGGGGGCGTCGAACACTGAAGCTTTCTTT. Protein sequence: CASSQVRGASNTEAFF.